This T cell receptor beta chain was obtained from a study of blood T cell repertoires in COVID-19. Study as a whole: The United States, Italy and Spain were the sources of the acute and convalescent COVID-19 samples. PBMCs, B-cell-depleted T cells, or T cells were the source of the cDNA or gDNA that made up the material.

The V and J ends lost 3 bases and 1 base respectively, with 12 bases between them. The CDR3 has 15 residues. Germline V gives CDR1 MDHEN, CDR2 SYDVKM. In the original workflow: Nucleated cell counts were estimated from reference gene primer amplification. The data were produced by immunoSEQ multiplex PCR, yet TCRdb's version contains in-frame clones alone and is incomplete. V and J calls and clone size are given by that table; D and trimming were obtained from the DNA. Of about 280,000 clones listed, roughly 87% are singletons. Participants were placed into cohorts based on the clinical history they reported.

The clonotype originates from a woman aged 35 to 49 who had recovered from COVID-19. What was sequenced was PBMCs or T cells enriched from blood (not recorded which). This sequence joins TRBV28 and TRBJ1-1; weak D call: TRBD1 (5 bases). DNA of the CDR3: TGTGCCAGCAGTTTCCTCGGGACTGGGAACACTGAAGCTTTCTTT. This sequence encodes CASSFLGTGNTEAFF.